This T cell receptor (beta chain) was found in a study of blood T cells in healthy people across ages. General study results and limits: Estimated diversity across one million T cells was deemed an underestimate. There was a strong correlation between TCR beta diversity and naive T cell percentage.

The CDR3 totals 15 residues. CDR1 and CDR2 from the germline V gene are MNHEY and SVGAGI. V gave up 5 bases and J gave up 3 bases; unmatched junction bases: 4. On this clonotype itself: Its antigen is not identified.

Primers used in a second PCR of about 6 to 11 cycles were a sample-barcoded 5' primer and a J-beta primer mix. Each TCR beta cDNA got a 12-nucleotide random molecular identifier. TCRdb called the 5' RACE reads again in MiXCR, with one record for every CDR3 protein. The table lists 550,000 to 800,000 distinct CDR3 sequences, roughly 21% of them singletons, with roughly 3.6% in the top ten. The chain recombines TRBV6-5 with TRBJ2-7; the match to TRBD2 covers 13 bases. This sequence was found in a man aged 70 or older in good health. The sample comprised blood. The CDR3 nucleotides are TGTGCCAGCAGTGAGGGACTAGCGGGGTTCTACGAGCAGTACTTC. It encodes CASSEGLAGFYEQYF.